This T cell receptor (beta chain) was sequenced in a study of T-cell reconstitution after alpha-beta-depleted transplantation in children. Overall study results and limits: Most T-cell counts and diversity one year after the transplant came from T cells that were newly produced.

With regard to this clonotype: The antigen is undetermined.

Unique molecular identifiers were built into the TCRbeta library. TCRdb independently ran MiXCR on the PCR reads; one entry per CDR3 protein. The sample consists of approximately 1,000,000 distinct CDR3 sequences, under 30% of them appearing once. This specimen consisted of PBMCs, mostly from graft donor cells, obtained 360 days after TCRalphabeta/CD19-depleted stem cell transplant. The receptor's source is a boy less than two years old who had a stem cell transplant for SCID, so the T cells may come from the graft donor.

The CDR3 loop reads CASSRISPGELFF. DNA for the CDR3: TGTGCCAGCAGCCGGATTTCGCCCGGGGAGCTGTTTTTT. The rearrangement links TRBV6-6 to TRBJ2-2; D gene unclear. Germline V CDR1 and CDR2: MNHNY, SVGAGI (reference sequence). The CDR3 totals 13 residues. Trimming left V 6 bases short and J 6 bases short, with 11 bases between.